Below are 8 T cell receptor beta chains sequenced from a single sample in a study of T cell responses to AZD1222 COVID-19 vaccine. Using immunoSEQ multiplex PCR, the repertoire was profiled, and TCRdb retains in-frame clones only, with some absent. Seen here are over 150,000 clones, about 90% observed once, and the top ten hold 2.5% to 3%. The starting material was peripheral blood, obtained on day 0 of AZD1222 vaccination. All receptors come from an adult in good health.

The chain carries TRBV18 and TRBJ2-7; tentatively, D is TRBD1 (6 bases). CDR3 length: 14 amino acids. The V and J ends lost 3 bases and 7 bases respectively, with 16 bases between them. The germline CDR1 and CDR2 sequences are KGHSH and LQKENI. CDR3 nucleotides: TGTGCCAGCTCACCCCTTGGGACAACGGGGGAGCAGTACTTC. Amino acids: CASSPLGTTGEQYF.

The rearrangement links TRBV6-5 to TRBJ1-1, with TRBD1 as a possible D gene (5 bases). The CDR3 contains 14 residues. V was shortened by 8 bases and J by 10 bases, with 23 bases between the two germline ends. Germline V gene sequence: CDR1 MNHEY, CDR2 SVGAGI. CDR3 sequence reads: CASEGWGGPPRAFF. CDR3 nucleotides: TGTGCCAGCGAGGGATGGGGCGGACCGCCCAGAGCTTTCTTT.

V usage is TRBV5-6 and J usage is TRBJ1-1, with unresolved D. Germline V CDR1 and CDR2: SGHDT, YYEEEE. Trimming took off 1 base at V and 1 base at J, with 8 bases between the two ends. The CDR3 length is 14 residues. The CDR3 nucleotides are TGTGCCAGCAGCTTGCGACCTGGGAACACTGAAGCTTTCTTT. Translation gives CASSLRPGNTEAFF.

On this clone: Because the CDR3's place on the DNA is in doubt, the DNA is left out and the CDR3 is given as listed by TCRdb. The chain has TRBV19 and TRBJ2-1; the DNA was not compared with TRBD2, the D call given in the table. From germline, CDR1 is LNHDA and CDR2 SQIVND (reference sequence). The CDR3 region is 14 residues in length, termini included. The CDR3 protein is CASSMWASGTGVFF.

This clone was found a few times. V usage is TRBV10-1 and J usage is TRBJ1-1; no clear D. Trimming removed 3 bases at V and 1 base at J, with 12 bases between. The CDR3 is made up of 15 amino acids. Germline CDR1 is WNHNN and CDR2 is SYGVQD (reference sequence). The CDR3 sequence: CASSEEGRRNTEAFF. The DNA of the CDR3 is TGCGCCAGCAGTGAAGAGGGTAGACGGAACACTGAAGCTTTCTTT.

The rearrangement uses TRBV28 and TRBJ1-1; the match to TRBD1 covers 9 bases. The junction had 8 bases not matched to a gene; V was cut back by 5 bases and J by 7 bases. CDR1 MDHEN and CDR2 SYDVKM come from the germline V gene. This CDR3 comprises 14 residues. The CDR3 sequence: CASSGTGRTSEAFF. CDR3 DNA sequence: TGTGCCAGCAGTGGGACAGGGAGGACGAGTGAAGCTTTCTTT.

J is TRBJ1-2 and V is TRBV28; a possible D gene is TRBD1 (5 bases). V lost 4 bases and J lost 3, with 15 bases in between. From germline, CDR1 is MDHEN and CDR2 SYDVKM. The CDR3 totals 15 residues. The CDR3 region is CASSSPAGKDYGYTF. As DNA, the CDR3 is TGTGCCAGCAGTTCCCCAGCAGGGAAGGACTATGGCTACACCTTC.

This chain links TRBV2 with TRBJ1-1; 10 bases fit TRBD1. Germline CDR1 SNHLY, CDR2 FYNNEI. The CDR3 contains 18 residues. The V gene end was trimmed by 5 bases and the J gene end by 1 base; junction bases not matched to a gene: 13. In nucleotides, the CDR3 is TGTGCCAGCAGTAAGAGATCGACAGGGGGCTCCAAGAACACTGAAGCTTTCTTT. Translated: CASSKRSTGGSKNTEAFF.